This paragraph covers one TCR beta chain sequence. Produced via immunoSEQ multiplex PCR; TCRdb's table is partial and in-frame only. The profile shows fewer than 35,000 clones, 90% of them singletons. The data were obtained in a study of T cell changes during pregnancy in multiple sclerosis. The ends were cut back, 5 bases at V and 4 bases at J, with 14 bases in the middle. Germline values: CDR1 LNHDA, CDR2 SQIVND (reference sequence). CDR3 length: 15 amino acids. Sequenced material: CD4+ T cells from peripheral blood mononuclear cells, taken in the third trimester of pregnancy. The clonotype comes from a female donor in good health, enrolled as a control in a pregnancy study. The genes are TRBV19 and TRBJ2-2; D is possibly TRBD1 (7 bases). The DNA of the CDR3 is TGTGCCAGTAGTTTCCAGGGGGAGGTCACCGGGGAGCTGTTTTTT. It specifies CASSFQGEVTGELFF.